The 10 T cell receptor beta chains presented below share a single source sample, sequenced in a study of cytomegalovirus exposure and HLA in healthy donors. PCR involved 60 Vbeta and 13 Jbeta primers. This table comes from immunoSEQ multiplex PCR, and its TCRdb copy is limited to in-frame clones, with some not included. The sample holds about 160,000 clones, around 69% seen once. The sample comprised PBMCs. The receptors were gathered from a woman in her twenties or thirties in good health and CMV-seronegative.

This clone was observed a few times. This chain links TRBV15 with TRBJ2-1; possibly TRBD2 for D (6 bases). The CDR3 totals 17 residues. Trimming stripped 0 bases from V and 6 bases from J, with 18 bases between. The V gene's germline CDR1 is LNHNV and CDR2 YYDKDF (reference sequence). CDR3 loop: CATSRETLGGAGNEQFF. CDR3 nucleotides: TGTGCCACCAGCAGAGAAACTTTGGGAGGAGCGGGCAATGAGCAGTTCTTC.

V gene TRBV11-3 combines with J gene TRBJ2-5, with D hard to call. Germline V lookup: CDR1 SGHNT, CDR2 YENEEA. V was clipped by 1 base and J by 1 base, with 4 bases between them. This CDR3 region has 13 residues. Here the CDR3 DNA reads TGTGCCAGCAGCTTAGGTATCCAAGAGACCCAGTACTTC. Amino acid sequence: CASSLGIQETQYF.

The rearrangement joins TRBV2 to TRBJ1-4, with TRBD1 identical over 7 bases. The V and J ends lost 8 bases and 7 bases, in that order; junction bases with no gene match: 4. Germline CDR1 is SNHLY and CDR2 is FYNNEI. This CDR3 is built from 12 residues. CDR3 sequence: CASGTVGEKLFF. The CDR3 nucleotides are TGTGCCAGCGGGACAGTTGGTGAAAAACTGTTTTTT.

This sequence joins TRBV13 and TRBJ2-1; 8 bases agree with TRBD2. Germline lookup yields CDR1 PRHDT and CDR2 FYEKMQ (reference sequence). Trimming cost V 0 bases and J 6 bases; bases outside gene matches: 4. The CDR3 extends over 15 amino acids. In DNA form, the CDR3 reads TGTGCCAGCAGCTTAGGTACTAGCGGTATCAATGAGCAGTTCTTC. Its protein product is CASSLGTSGINEQFF.

The V and J genes are TRBV25-1 and TRBJ1-1; 9 bases are shared with TRBD1. Trimming at V came to 4 bases and at J to 4 bases, leaving 7 bases not matched to a gene. The CDR3 has 15 amino acids. Germline V gene sequence: CDR1 MGHDK, CDR2 SYGVNS. CDR3 nucleotides: TGTGCCAGCAGTGCCGGGACAGGGATAGGCACTGAAGCTTTCTTT. Its protein product is CASSAGTGIGTEAFF.

CDR3 sequence reads: CASSPGTGNEKLFF. DNA for the CDR3: TGTGCCAGCAGCCCCGGGACAGGGAATGAAAAACTGTTTTTT. The rearrangement joins TRBV7-2 to TRBJ1-4, with 9 bases identical to TRBD1. CDR3 length: 14 residues. CDR1 SGHTA and CDR2 FQGNSA come from the germline V gene. V was clipped by 5 bases and J by 5 bases; unmatched bases: 3. The whole variable domain, filled in from reference TRBV7-2 and TRBJ1-4, reads GAGVSQSPSNKVTEKGKDVELRCDPISGHTALYWYRQSLGQGLEFLIYFQGNSAPDKSGLPSDRFSAERTGGSVSTLTIQRTQQEDSAVYLCASSPGTGNEKLFFGSGTQLSVL.

This chain links TRBV7-9 with TRBJ1-1; 9 bases are a match to TRBD1. The CDR3 runs 16 residues. V gave up 2 bases and J gave up 0 bases; unmatched junction bases: 4. CDR1 and CDR2 (germline): SEHNR, FQNEAQ (reference sequence). DNA of the CDR3: TGTGCCAGCAGCTTAAAGGGACAGGGAATGAACACTGAAGCTTTCTTT. Amino acids: CASSLKGQGMNTEAFF.

The genes are TRBV18 and TRBJ1-1; no firm D call. CDR1 and CDR2 from the germline V gene are KGHSH and LQKENI. The length of the CDR3 is 15 residues. V was cut by 3 bases and J by 2 bases, with 13 bases left in between. CDR3 coding DNA: TGTGCCAGCTCACCCGGGGTGGATGGTAACACTGAAGCTTTCTTT. This gives the protein CASSPGVDGNTEAFF.

V and J are TRBV6-5 and TRBJ2-1; 9 bases fit TRBD2. This CDR3 spans 12 amino acids. After removal of 4 bases from V and 12 bases from J, the junction contained 4 bases not matched to a gene. CDR1 and CDR2 (germline): MNHEY, SVGAGI. CDR3 amino acids: CASSWGREGQFF. In nucleotides, the CDR3 is TGTGCCAGCAGTTGGGGGCGGGAGGGGCAGTTCTTC.

The chain links TRBV7-2 to TRBJ2-7; the D gene is possibly TRBD2 (6 bases). Germline V gene data show CDR1 as SGHTA and CDR2 as FQGNSA. The CDR3 loop spans 16 amino acids. With 2 bases removed from V and 3 bases from J, the gap between germline ends came to 17 bases. CDR3 in amino acids: CASSLRVEGGLYEQYF. CDR3 nucleotides: TGTGCCAGCAGCTTACGAGTGGAGGGAGGCCTCTACGAGCAGTACTTC. The complete variable domain, with remaining parts taken from reference TRBV7-2 and TRBJ2-7, reads GAGVSQSPSNKVTEKGKDVELRCDPISGHTALYWYRQSLGQGLEFLIYFQGNSAPDKSGLPSDRFSAERTGGSVSTLTIQRTQQEDSAVYLCASSLRVEGGLYEQYFGPGTRLTVT.